This T cell receptor (beta chain) was profiled in a study of T-cell reconstitution after alpha-beta-depleted transplantation in children. General study results and limits: About two months after transplant, alpha-beta T cells reportedly came from several hundred expanded graft clones. T cells produced anew were the main source of T-cell counts and diversity one year after transplant. Recipient T cells and thymic progenitors that survived gave rise to the high TCRbeta diversity observed at day 60 in some patients.

Germline CDR1 is ENHRY and CDR2 is SYGVKD. V was cut by 2 bases and J by 0 bases, with 8 bases left in between. CDR3 length: 15 residues. As it was prepared, the TCRbeta library received unique molecular identifiers. Via MiXCR, TCRdb re-called the PCR reads, giving one row per CDR3 protein. The sample consists of over 80,000 distinct CDR3 sequences, under 25% of them appearing once. As to this clonotype: Its antigen is not identified.

This receptor was taken from a boy aged 2 to 10 with acute lymphoblastic leukemia, due to receive a stem cell transplant. The starting material was PBMCs, obtained before TCRalphabeta/CD19-depleted stem cell transplant. The rearrangement uses TRBV10-3 and TRBJ1-5; D unclear. The CDR3 DNA reads as TGTGCCATCAGTGAGGAGGCAGGTAGCAATCAGCCCCAGCATTTT. Protein sequence: CAISEEAGSNQPQHF.